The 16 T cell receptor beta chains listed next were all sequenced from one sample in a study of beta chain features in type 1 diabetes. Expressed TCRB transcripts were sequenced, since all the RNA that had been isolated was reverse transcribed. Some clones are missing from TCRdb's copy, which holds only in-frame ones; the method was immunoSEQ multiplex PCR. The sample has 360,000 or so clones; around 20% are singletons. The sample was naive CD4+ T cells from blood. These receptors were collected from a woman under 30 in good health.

The CDR3 sequence: CASSIPGFGKQYF. The CDR3 nucleotides read TGTGCCAGTAGTATCCCCGGGTTCGGGAAGCAGTACTTC. The V gene is TRBV19, the J gene TRBJ2-7; perhaps TRBD2 as D (5 bases). The CDR3 is made up of 13 amino acids. CDR1 and CDR2 from the germline V gene are LNHDA and SQIVND (reference sequence). Trimming cost V 3 bases and J 8 bases, with 14 bases left between them.

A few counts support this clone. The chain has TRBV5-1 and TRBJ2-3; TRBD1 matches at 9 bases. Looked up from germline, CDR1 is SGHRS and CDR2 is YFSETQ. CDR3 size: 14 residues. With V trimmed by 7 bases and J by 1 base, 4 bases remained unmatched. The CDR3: CASQQGAGTDTQYF. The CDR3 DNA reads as TGCGCCAGCCAACAGGGGGCTGGCACAGATACGCAGTATTTT.

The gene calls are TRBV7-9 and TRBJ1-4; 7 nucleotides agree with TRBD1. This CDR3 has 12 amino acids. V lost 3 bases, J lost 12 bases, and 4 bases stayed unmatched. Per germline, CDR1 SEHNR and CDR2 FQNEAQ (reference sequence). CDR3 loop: CASSFPGTELFF. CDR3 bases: TGTGCCAGCAGCTTCCCCGGGACAGAACTGTTTTTT.

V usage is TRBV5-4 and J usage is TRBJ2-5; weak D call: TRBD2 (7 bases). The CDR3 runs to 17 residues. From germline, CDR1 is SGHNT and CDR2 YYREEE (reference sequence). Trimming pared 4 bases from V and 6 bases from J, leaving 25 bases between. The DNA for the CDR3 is TGTGCCAGCAGCCTCGGGGGAATAGGGGGGGGCCGGAAGACCCAGTACTTC. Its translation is CASSLGGIGGGRKTQYF.

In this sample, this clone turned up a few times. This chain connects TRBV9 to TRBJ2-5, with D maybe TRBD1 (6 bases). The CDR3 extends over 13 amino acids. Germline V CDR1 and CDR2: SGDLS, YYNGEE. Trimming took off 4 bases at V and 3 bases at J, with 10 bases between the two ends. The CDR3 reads CASSFRTEETQYF. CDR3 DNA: TGTGCCAGCAGCTTCCGGACAGAAGAGACCCAGTACTTC. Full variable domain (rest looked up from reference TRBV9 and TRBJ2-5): DSGVTQTPKHLITATGQRVTLRCSPRSGDLSVYWYQQSLDQGLQFLIQYYNGEERAKGNILERFSAQQFPDLHSELNLSSLELGDSALYFCASSFRTEETQYFGPGTRLLVL.

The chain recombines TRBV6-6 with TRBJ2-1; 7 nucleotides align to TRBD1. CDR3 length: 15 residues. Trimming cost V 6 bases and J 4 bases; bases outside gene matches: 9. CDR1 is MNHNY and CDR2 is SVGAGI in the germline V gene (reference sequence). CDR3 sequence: CASSSGQVGYNEQFF. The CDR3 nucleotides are TGTGCCAGCAGCTCCGGACAGGTTGGTTACAATGAGCAGTTCTTC.

This CDR3 reads CASSGGALGDTQYF. CDR3 nucleotides: TGTGCCAGCAGCGGTGGGGCCCTGGGAGATACGCAGTATTTT. V usage is TRBV11-3 and J usage is TRBJ2-3, with D possibly being TRBD1 (5 bases). The CDR3 runs to 14 residues. The V gene lost 5 bases and the J gene lost 5 bases, with 14 bases spanning the gap. In germline, CDR1 is SGHNT, CDR2 YENEEA.

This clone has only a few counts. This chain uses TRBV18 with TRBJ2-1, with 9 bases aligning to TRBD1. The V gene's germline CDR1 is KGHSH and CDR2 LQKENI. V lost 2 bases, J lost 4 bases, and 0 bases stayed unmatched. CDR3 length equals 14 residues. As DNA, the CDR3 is TGTGCCAGCTCACCAGGGACAGGGTACAATGAGCAGTTCTTC. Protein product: CASSPGTGYNEQFF.

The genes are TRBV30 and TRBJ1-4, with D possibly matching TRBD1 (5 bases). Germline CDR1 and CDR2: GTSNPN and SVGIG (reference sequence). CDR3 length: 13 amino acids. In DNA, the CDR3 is TGTGCAGGTGCCGACAAGGGGAATGAAAAACTGTTTTTT. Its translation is CAGADKGNEKLFF.

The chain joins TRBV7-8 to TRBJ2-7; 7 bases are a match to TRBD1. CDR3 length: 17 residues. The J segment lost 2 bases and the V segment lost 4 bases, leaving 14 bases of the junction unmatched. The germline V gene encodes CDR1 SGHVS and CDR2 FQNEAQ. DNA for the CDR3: TGTGCCAGCAGCTCCCCGCGCCAGGGACAGCGAACCTACGAGCAGTACTTC. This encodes CASSSPRQGQRTYEQYF.

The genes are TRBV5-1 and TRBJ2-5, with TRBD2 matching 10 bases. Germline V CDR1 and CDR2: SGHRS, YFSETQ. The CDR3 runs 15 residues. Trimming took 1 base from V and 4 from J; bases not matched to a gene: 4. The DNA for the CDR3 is TGCGCCAGCAGCTTGATAGCGGGAGGAGGAGAGACCCAGTACTTC. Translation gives CASSLIAGGGETQYF. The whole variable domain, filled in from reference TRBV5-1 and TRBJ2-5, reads KAGVTQTPRYLIKTRGQQVTLSCSPISGHRSVSWYQQTPGQGLQFLFEYFSETQRNKGNFPGRFSGRQFSNSRSEMNVSTLELGDSALYLCASSLIAGGGETQYFGPGTRLLVL.

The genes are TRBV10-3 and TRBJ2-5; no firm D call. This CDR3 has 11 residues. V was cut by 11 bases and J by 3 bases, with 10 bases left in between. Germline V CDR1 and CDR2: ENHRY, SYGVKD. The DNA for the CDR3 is TGTGCCTCCCGTGGAGAAGAGACCCAGTACTTC. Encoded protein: CASRGEETQYF.

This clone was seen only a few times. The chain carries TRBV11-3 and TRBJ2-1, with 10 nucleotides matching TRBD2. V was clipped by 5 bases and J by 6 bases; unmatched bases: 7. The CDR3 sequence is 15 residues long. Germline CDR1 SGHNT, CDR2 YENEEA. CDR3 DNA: TGTGCCAGCAGCCCCACACTAGCGGGGACCAATGAGCAGTTCTTC. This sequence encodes CASSPTLAGTNEQFF. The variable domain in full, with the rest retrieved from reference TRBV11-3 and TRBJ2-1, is EAGVVQSPRYKIIEKKQPVAFWCNPISGHNTLYWYLQNLGQGPELLIRYENEEAVDDSQLPKDRFSAERLKGVDSTLKIQPAELGDSAVYLCASSPTLAGTNEQFFGPGTRLTVL.

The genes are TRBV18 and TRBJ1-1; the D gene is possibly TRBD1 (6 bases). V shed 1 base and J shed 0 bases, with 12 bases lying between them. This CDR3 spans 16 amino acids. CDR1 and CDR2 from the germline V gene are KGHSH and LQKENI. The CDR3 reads CASSPRDKLMNTEAFF. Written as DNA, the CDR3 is TGTGCCAGCTCACCACGGGACAAGCTCATGAACACTGAAGCTTTCTTT.

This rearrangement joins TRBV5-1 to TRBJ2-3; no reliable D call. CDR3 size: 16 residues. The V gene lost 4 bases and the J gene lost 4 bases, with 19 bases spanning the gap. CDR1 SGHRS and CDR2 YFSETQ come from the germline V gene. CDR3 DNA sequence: TGCGCCAGCAGCCCCCCTCTAGGAAGAGTGGCAGATACGCAGTATTTT. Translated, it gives CASSPPLGRVADTQYF.

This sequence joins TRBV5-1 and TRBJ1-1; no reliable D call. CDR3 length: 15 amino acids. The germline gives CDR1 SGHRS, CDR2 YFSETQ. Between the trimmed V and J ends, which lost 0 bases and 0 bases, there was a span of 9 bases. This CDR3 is CASSLDGIMNTEAFF. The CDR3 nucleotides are TGCGCCAGCAGCTTGGACGGGATCATGAACACTGAAGCTTTCTTT.